This entry concerns a single TCR beta chain. Its antigen is currently not known. No quality values exist for individual bases; no much larger clone is one base distant. The CDR3 contains 11 residues, cysteine and phenylalanine counted. Only the CDR3 part of the read is kept: 33 bases, read in frame from the first base. CDR1 and CDR2 are read off the germline V gene as MDHEN and SYDVKM. The V and J ends are trimmed by 4 bases and 7 bases, leaving 8 bases between them. This entry belongs to a study of blood T cell repertoires in COVID-19 (dated by TCRdb to 2020 to 2022). For the study in its entirety: Samples from collaborators originated in the United States, Italy and Spain and spanned both the acute and convalescent phases of COVID-19. A freely available public database, intended as a resource for researchers studying the immune response to SARS-CoV-2, is where the repertoires were released. The dataset comprised deeply sampled blood TCRbeta repertoires from subjects exposed to, actively infected with, or recovered from COVID-19. The sample metadata nearly always contained a de-identified subject ID, COVID-19 status, age in years and sex. The samples were drawn from two sources: the first 160 participants of the ongoing ImmuneRACE study, and 1,254 subjects contributed by 6 global collaborators. The material from the prospective study consisted of cDNA or gDNA derived from T cells, B-cell-depleted T cells, or PBMCs. HLA class I and class II types, where available, came from metadata supplied by the sample provider rather than from assay-based typing.

Findings and caveats that apply to the study as a whole: How much clinical and demographic metadata was included differed by source and by participant, and the metadata was provided uncurated.

TCRbeta CDR3 regions were amplified from genomic DNA by means of the immunoSEQ Assay, a bias-controlled multiplex PCR. Per the original workflow: Nucleated cell counts per sample were estimated from amplification of reference gene primers within the assay. To quantify the absolute abundance of each unique TCRbeta CDR3 rearrangement, sequence reads were collapsed and filtered. For each sample, productive Simpson clonality was calculated as the square root of Simpson's diversity index over productive rearrangements. Held by TCRdb, this immuneACCESS table contains in-frame sequences only and omits some clones. Under half of the omission traces to an unresolved V gene where checked; the cause of the rest is unknown. V and J calls plus clone size are reproduced from that table; the DNA served to infer D and trimming. For this sample there are approximately 210,000 clones; approximately 85% appear just once. The ten largest clones add up to about 12% of the sample.

In the prospective study, participants were about 18 to 95 years old, resided in around 25 geographic areas of the United States, and were enrolled through a virtual design. In the prospective study, participants were assigned to cohorts based on the clinical history participants reported in a screening survey and a study questionnaire. Recovered participants in ImmuneRACE Cohort 3 were defined as having two consecutive negative NP/OP PCR tests, clearance from a healthcare professional, or resolution of symptoms. In the prospective study, whole blood, serum and a nasopharyngeal or oropharyngeal swab were collected from each participant by mobile phlebotomists. Participants in the prospective study had the option to provide additional blood draws and questionnaires over a roughly 2-month period. Prospective study blood samples were shipped either frozen or at room temperature before DNA extraction.

Recombination linked TRBV28 to TRBJ2-7, with the D gene too uncertain to name. This TCR was recovered from a middle-aged man who had recovered from COVID-19. Sequenced input: PBMCs or T cells enriched from blood (not recorded which). The bases read TGTGCCAGCAGTTCAACGGGTGAGCAGTACTTC. It encodes CASSSTGEQYF.